The 18 T cell receptor beta chains in this list originate from one sample, sequenced in a study of blood T cell repertoires in COVID-19. The protocol was immunoSEQ multiplex PCR, while the TCRdb copy is restricted to in-frame clones and leaves out a portion. Here the sample spans tens of thousands of clones, approximately 88% being singletons. The sample taken for sequencing was peripheral blood. The receptor source for this set is a man between 60 and 70 years old with COVID-19, enrolled during active disease.

This rearrangement joins TRBV28 to TRBJ1-2; D may be TRBD1 (5 bases). Trimming removed 3 bases at V and 9 bases at J, with 8 bases between. The V gene's germline CDR1 is MDHEN and CDR2 SYDVKM. The CDR3 extends over 11 amino acids. The CDR3 reads CASSLQGSYTF. The CDR3 coding sequence is TGTGCCAGCAGTTTGCAGGGAAGCTACACCTTC.

This sequence joins TRBV25-1 and TRBJ2-1, with 10 nucleotides matching TRBD1. Germline values: CDR1 MGHDK, CDR2 SYGVNS. There are 13 residues in the CDR3. J gave up 8 bases and V 11 bases, and 9 bases lay outside the gene matches. The CDR3 is CAATGTGDDEQFF. Here the CDR3 DNA reads TGTGCCGCTACCGGGACAGGGGACGATGAGCAGTTCTTC.

The CDR3 nucleotides are TGTGCCAGCAGCGGAAAGACAGGGGATGAGCAGTTCTTC. This codes for CASSGKTGDEQFF. The V gene is TRBV7-2, the J gene TRBJ2-1; 8 nucleotides line up with TRBD1. The junction had 5 bases not matched to a gene; V was cut back by 5 bases and J by 8 bases. The CDR3 runs 13 residues. CDR1 and CDR2 (germline): SGHTA, FQGNSA. Looking up the rest from reference TRBV7-2 and TRBJ2-1 gives the full variable domain: GAGVSQSPSNKVTEKGKDVELRCDPISGHTALYWYRQSLGQGLEFLIYFQGNSAPDKSGLPSDRFSAERTGGSVSTLTIQRTQQEDSAVYLCASSGKTGDEQFFGPGTRLTVL.

This clone appeared a single time. Other DNA sequences in this specimen translate into the identical CDR3. This chain connects TRBV5-1 to TRBJ1-5; TRBD1 might be the D (5 bases). Germline loops: CDR1 SGHRS, CDR2 YFSETQ. The CDR3 has 13 residues. The V gene lost 2 bases and the J gene lost 7 bases, with 10 bases spanning the gap. CDR3 protein: CASSFGGNQPQHF. DNA of the CDR3: TGCGCCAGCAGCTTTGGGGGGAACCAGCCCCAGCATTTT. Together with reference TRBV5-1 and TRBJ1-5, the CDR3 gives the full variable domain: KAGVTQTPRYLIKTRGQQVTLSCSPISGHRSVSWYQQTPGQGLQFLFEYFSETQRNKGNFPGRFSGRQFSNSRSEMNVSTLELGDSALYLCASSFGGNQPQHFGDGTRLSIL.

The chain has TRBV4-3 and TRBJ2-7; 9 bases agree with TRBD2. Trimming removed 0 bases from V and 6 bases from J; junction bases left unmatched: 6. The CDR3 is made up of 15 amino acids. Looked up from germline, CDR1 is LGHNA and CDR2 is YSLEER. The CDR3 is CASSQDPLAGSEQYF. The CDR3 region has the DNA TGCGCCAGCAGCCAAGATCCGCTAGCGGGGTCCGAGCAGTACTTC.

V usage is TRBV2 and J usage is TRBJ2-1, with D perhaps TRBD1 (7 bases). Deletions cut 2 bases from V and 5 bases from J, with 13 bases between. The CDR3 runs to 15 residues. Germline assignment: CDR1 SNHLY and CDR2 FYNNEI. The CDR3 DNA is TGTGCCAGCAGTGAATCAGCCAGGGGGGACAATGAGCAGTTCTTC. It encodes CASSESARGDNEQFF. Full variable domain (outside the CDR3, taken from reference TRBV2 and TRBJ2-1): EPEVTQTPSHQVTQMGQEVILRCVPISNHLYFYWYRQILGQKVEFLVSFYNNEISEKSEIFDDQFSVERPDGSNFTLKIRSTKLEDSAMYFCASSESARGDNEQFFGPGTRLTVL.

In its sample, this clone was seen a few times. V usage is TRBV6-5 and J usage is TRBJ1-2, with TRBD1 as a possible D gene (5 bases). V lost 8 bases, J lost 8 bases, and 12 bases lay in between. The germline gives CDR1 MNHEY, CDR2 SVGAGI. The CDR3 has 11 residues. CDR3 coding DNA: TGTGCCAGCGGGGCCACTTGGGGCTACACCTTC. Its protein is CASGATWGYTF.

V is TRBV27 and J is TRBJ2-1; 15 bases align to TRBD2. Germline V gives CDR1 MNHEY, CDR2 SMNVEV (reference sequence). V shed 4 bases, J shed 9 bases, and the junction held 7 bases outside the gene matches. This CDR3 contains 16 residues. This chain's CDR3 is CASSSGLAGGPSEQFF. In DNA, the CDR3 is TGTGCCAGCAGTTCAGGACTAGCGGGAGGGCCGAGTGAGCAGTTCTTC.

CDR3 sequence: CASSQDLQGGTEAFF. DNA of the CDR3: TGCGCCAGCAGCCAAGATCTTCAGGGAGGTACTGAAGCTTTCTTT. The chain combines TRBV4-1 with TRBJ1-1, with D possibly TRBD1 on 5 matching bases. Trimming took off 0 bases at V and 5 bases at J, with 13 bases between the two ends. The CDR3 extends over 15 amino acids. CDR1 and CDR2 (germline): MGHRA, YSYEKL.

The V and J genes are TRBV27 and TRBJ2-5; perhaps TRBD1 as D (5 bases). This CDR3 is built from 16 residues. The germline V gene has CDR1 MNHEY and CDR2 SMNVEV (reference sequence). V shed 5 bases and J shed 1 base, with 17 bases lying between them. The CDR3 DNA reads TGTGCCAGCAGTCAGGATGGCAGGGCGAGCCAAGAGACCCAGTACTTC. This gives the protein CASSQDGRASQETQYF.

This clone was recorded once. The V call is TRBV6-5, the J call TRBJ2-7; TRBD1 might be the D (6 bases). The CDR3 contains 15 residues. V was clipped by 8 bases and J by 0 bases, with 17 bases between them. Germline-derived CDR1 and CDR2 are MNHEY and SVGAGI. The CDR3 DNA is TGTGCCAGCGGACTTACAGGGAGCTCCTCCTACGAGCAGTACTTC. Translated, it gives CASGLTGSSSYEQYF.

The V and J genes are TRBV9 and TRBJ2-2; TRBD2 aligns across 7 bases. V was pared by 3 bases and J by 0 bases, with 2 bases of the junction left unmatched. The CDR3 covers 15 residues. Per the germline V gene, CDR1 is SGDLS and CDR2 is YYNGEE. The CDR3 DNA reads TGTGCCAGCAGCGCTAGCGGCGCGAACACCGGGGAGCTGTTTTTT. This encodes CASSASGANTGELFF.

The chain has TRBV5-4 and TRBJ2-5; possibly TRBD2 for D (6 bases). V dropped 4 bases and J dropped 5 bases, with 18 bases sitting between them. The germline V gene has CDR1 SGHNT and CDR2 YYREEE (reference sequence). CDR3 length equals 15 residues. For the CDR3, the DNA is TGTGCCAGCAGCCCACCCGGAGGGCTCGGGGAGACCCAGTACTTC. It encodes CASSPPGGLGETQYF.

This clone was seen a few times. The chain recombines TRBV2 with TRBJ2-1, with a possible D match to TRBD1 (5 bases). The CDR3 spans 15 residues. CDR1 SNHLY and CDR2 FYNNEI come from the germline V gene. Trimming left V 3 bases short and J 1 base short, with 10 bases between. The CDR3 spells CASSEGRGSYNEQFF. CDR3 DNA sequence: TGTGCCAGCAGTGAGGGGCGCGGTTCCTACAATGAGCAGTTCTTC.

The chain has TRBV7-8 and TRBJ2-5, with TRBD1 identical over 8 bases. Unmatched junction bases numbered 7, after V lost 5 bases and J lost 2 bases. The CDR3 sequence is 15 residues long. CDR1 is SGHVS, CDR2 FQNEAQ, per germline. CDR3 loop: CASSHWDRSQETQYF. The CDR3 DNA is TGTGCCAGCAGCCATTGGGACAGGTCGCAAGAGACCCAGTACTTC. The whole variable domain, remainder taken from reference TRBV7-8 and TRBJ2-5, is GAGVSQSPRYKVAKRGQDVALRCDPISGHVSLFWYQQALGQGPEFLTYFQNEAQLDKSGLPSDRFFAERPEGSVSTLKIQRTQQEDSAVYLCASSHWDRSQETQYFGPGTRLLVL.

The DNA for the CDR3 is TGTGCCAGCAGCTCGTTGACTAGCTTGAATGAGCAGTTCTTC. Encoded protein: CASSSLTSLNEQFF. This chain joins TRBV7-9 and TRBJ2-1, with TRBD2 matching 7 bases. Germline V lookup: CDR1 SEHNR, CDR2 FQNEAQ (reference sequence). V lost 4 bases, J lost 7 bases, and 7 bases stayed unmatched. The CDR3 totals 14 residues.

This chain connects TRBV5-5 to TRBJ1-5; D is perhaps TRBD1 (5 bases). CDR3 length: 14 residues. Germline V gene data show CDR1 as SGHKS and CDR2 as YYEKEE (reference sequence). V was cut by 3 bases and J by 1 base, with 8 bases left in between. CDR3: CASSSPGSNQPQHF. In DNA form, the CDR3 reads TGTGCCAGCAGCTCCCCAGGGAGCAATCAGCCCCAGCATTTT.

The chain links TRBV19 to TRBJ1-1, with D perhaps TRBD1 (5 bases). V dropped 6 bases and J dropped 1 base, with 12 bases sitting between them. CDR3 length: 14 residues. The germline V gene has CDR1 LNHDA and CDR2 SQIVND (reference sequence). This chain's CDR3 is CASRSNQGNTEAFF. In DNA form, the CDR3 reads TGTGCCAGTAGGTCAAACCAGGGGAACACTGAAGCTTTCTTT.